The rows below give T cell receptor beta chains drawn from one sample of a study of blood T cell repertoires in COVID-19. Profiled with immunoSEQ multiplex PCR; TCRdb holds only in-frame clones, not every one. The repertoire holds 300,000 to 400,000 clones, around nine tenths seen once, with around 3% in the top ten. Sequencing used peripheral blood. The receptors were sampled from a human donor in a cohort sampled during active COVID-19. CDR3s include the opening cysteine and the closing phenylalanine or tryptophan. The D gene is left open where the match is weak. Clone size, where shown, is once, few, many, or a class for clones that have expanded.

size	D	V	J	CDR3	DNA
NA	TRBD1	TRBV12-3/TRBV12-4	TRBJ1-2	CASSTGQGYGYTF	TGTGCCAGCAGCACGGGACAGGGCTATGGCTACACCTTC
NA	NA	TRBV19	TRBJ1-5	CASSPRGVTAFNQPQHF	TGTGCCAGTAGTCCCCGGGGAGTTACAGCGTTTAATCAGCCCCAGCATTTT
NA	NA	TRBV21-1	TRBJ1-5	CASIPEGQPQHF	TGTGCCAGCATCCCAGAGGGTCAGCCCCAGCATTTT
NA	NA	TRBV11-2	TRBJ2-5	CASSPPGSYLPETQYF	TGTGCCAGCAGCCCCCCGGGATCTTACCTTCCAGAGACCCAGTACTTC
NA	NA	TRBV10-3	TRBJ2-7	CAIRQDSPYEQYF	TGTGCCATCAGACAGGATTCTCCCTACGAGCAGTACTTC
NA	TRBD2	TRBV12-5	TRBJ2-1	CASGLALAGGPSEQFF	TGTGCTAGTGGTTTGGCCCTAGCGGGGGGGCCTTCTGAGCAGTTCTTC
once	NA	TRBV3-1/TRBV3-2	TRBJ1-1	CASSQARYTEAFF	TGTGCCAGCAGCCAAGCGAGGTACACTGAAGCTTTCTTT
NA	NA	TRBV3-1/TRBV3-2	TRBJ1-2	CASSPWGGHYGYTF	TGTGCCAGCAGCCCCTGGGGGGGGCACTATGGCTACACCTTC
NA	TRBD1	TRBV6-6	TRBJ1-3	CASSYDGQGGAAIYF	TGTGCCAGCAGTTATGACGGACAGGGAGGAGCGGCCATATATTTT
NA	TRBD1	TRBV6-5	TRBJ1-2	CASSLDRGRDGYTF	TGTGCCAGCAGTCTGGACAGGGGGCGTGATGGCTACACCTTC
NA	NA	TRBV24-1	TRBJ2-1	CATSGSTAYVRNEQFF	TGTGCCACCAGTGGATCGACAGCTTATGTTAGGAATGAGCAGTTCTTC
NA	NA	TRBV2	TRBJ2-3	CASTQSHQERTQYF	TGTGCCAGCACACAATCCCACCAGGAACGTACGCAGTATTTT
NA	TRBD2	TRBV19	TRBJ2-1	CASSISAGGNEQFF	TGTGCCAGTAGTATCTCAGCGGGAGGCAATGAGCAGTTCTTC
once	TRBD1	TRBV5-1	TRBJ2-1	CASSSGDRAYNEQFF	TGCGCCAGCAGCTCTGGGGACAGGGCCTACAATGAGCAGTTCTTC
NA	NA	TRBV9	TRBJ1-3	CASSVNPGAGNTIYF	TGTGCCAGCAGCGTAAATCCCGGTGCGGGAAACACCATATATTTT